The 24 T cell receptor beta chains given below trace back to one sample, sequenced in a study of control samples from healthy donors and cancer patients. Assay: immunoSEQ multiplex PCR; the TCRdb copy retains only in-frame clones and omits some. The table has around 94,000 clones, more than 80% seen once. Input material: blood. All receptors derive from a woman aged 30 to 39 in good health.

The genes are TRBV6-5 and TRBJ1-4; the D gene is possibly TRBD1 (5 bases). Germline V gene lookup returns CDR1 MNHEY and CDR2 SVGAGI. This CDR3 is built from 15 residues. Trimming stripped 3 bases from V and 3 bases from J, with 11 bases between. This CDR3 is CASSYYRRPNEKLFF. CDR3 coding DNA: TGTGCCAGCAGTTATTACAGGAGACCTAATGAAAAACTGTTTTTT.

The genes are TRBV11-2 and TRBJ2-7; TRBD2 aligns across 8 bases. The germline V gene has CDR1 SGHAT and CDR2 FQNNGV. Trimming took 1 base from V and 7 from J; bases not matched to a gene: 9. CDR3 size: 15 residues. Here the CDR3 reads CASSLVFGGGFEQYF. The CDR3 coding sequence is TGTGCCAGCAGCTTAGTATTCGGCGGGGGGTTTGAGCAGTACTTC.

The genes are TRBV11-3 and TRBJ2-1; D call uncertain. In germline, CDR1 is SGHNT, CDR2 YENEEA. The CDR3 is 13 amino acids. Trimming removed 0 bases at V and 9 bases at J, with 9 bases between. The CDR3 nucleotides read TGTGCCAGCAGCTTAGATAGGGATGTTGAGCAGTTCTTC. It yields the protein CASSLDRDVEQFF.

V gene TRBV10-2 combines with J gene TRBJ2-1; TRBD2 agrees at 9 bases. Trimming took 7 bases from V and 5 from J; bases not matched to a gene: 12. Germline CDR1 WSHSY, CDR2 SAAADI. This CDR3 region has 16 residues. CDR3 sequence: CASTPFEREVNNEQFF. The CDR3 DNA follows: TGCGCCAGCACCCCGTTTGAGCGGGAGGTGAACAATGAGCAGTTCTTC.

V gene TRBV7-2 combines with J gene TRBJ2-5; 7 bases are a match to TRBD1. The CDR3 runs to 14 residues. The germline V gene has CDR1 SGHTA and CDR2 FQGNSA. The V segment lost 3 bases and the J segment 2 bases; nucleotides outside the gene matches: 3. CDR3 in amino acids: CASSFQTGQETQYF. As DNA, the CDR3 is TGTGCCAGCAGCTTCCAGACAGGGCAAGAGACCCAGTACTTC.

V is TRBV6-5 and J is TRBJ1-4; D remains ambiguous. This CDR3 comprises 14 residues. Per germline, CDR1 MNHEY and CDR2 SVGAGI. The V gene lost 5 bases and the J gene lost 2 bases, with 9 bases spanning the gap. This chain's CDR3 is CASSRTETNEKLFF. Here the CDR3 DNA reads TGTGCCAGCAGTCGGACCGAGACTAATGAAAAACTGTTTTTT.

The chain uses TRBV5-1 and TRBJ1-3, with a possible D match to TRBD1 (5 bases). Between the trimmed V and J ends, which lost 3 bases and 0 bases, there was a span of 16 bases. CDR3 length equals 17 residues. Germline V gives CDR1 SGHRS, CDR2 YFSETQ. CDR3 sequence: CASSSAPGRSSGNTIYF. The CDR3 DNA follows: TGCGCCAGCAGCTCGGCCCCGGGACGCAGCTCTGGAAACACCATATATTTT.

The chain employs TRBV24-1 and TRBJ2-5; 7 positions agree with TRBD1. V was pared by 3 bases and J by 4 bases, with 10 bases of the junction left unmatched. This CDR3 region has 16 residues. Germline CDR1 is KGHDR and CDR2 is SFDVKD. DNA of the CDR3: TGTGCCACCAGTGATGCACCGGGACAGTTAAGAGAGACCCAGTACTTC. Its translation: CATSDAPGQLRETQYF.

V usage is TRBV2 and J usage is TRBJ1-2, with TRBD1 matching over 7 bases. This CDR3 comprises 14 residues. Per the germline V gene, CDR1 is SNHLY and CDR2 is FYNNEI. J lost 4 bases, V lost 4 bases, and 6 bases had no gene match. This chain's CDR3 is CASSGYGTVYGYTF. The CDR3 coding sequence is TGTGCCAGCAGTGGTTACGGGACAGTCTATGGCTACACCTTC.

The chain recombines TRBV3-1 (or the pseudogene TRBV3-2) with TRBJ2-2, with 10 bases that match TRBD1. This CDR3 region has 15 residues. Unmatched junction bases numbered 3, after V lost 5 bases and J lost 3 bases. Germline V gene lookup returns CDR1 LGHDT and CDR2 YNNKEL (reference sequence). The CDR3 sequence: CASSVGTGDTGELFF. The CDR3 region has the DNA TGTGCCAGCAGCGTCGGGACAGGGGACACCGGGGAGCTGTTTTTT.

The chain employs TRBV6-4 and TRBJ2-6; D gene unclear. Trimming stripped 5 bases from V and 0 bases from J, with 8 bases between. The CDR3 totals 15 residues. The germline gives CDR1 MRHNA, CDR2 SNTAGT. For the CDR3, the DNA is TGTGCCAGCAGTAAAGACCGCTCTGGGGCCAACGTCCTGACTTTC. This gives the protein CASSKDRSGANVLTF.

The chain has TRBV7-8 and TRBJ1-3, with D hard to call. Trimming stripped 1 base from V and 0 bases from J, with 10 bases between. Germline CDR1 is SGHVS and CDR2 is FQNEAQ. The CDR3 totals 16 residues. The CDR3 nucleotides read TGTGCCAGCAGCTTAGGACCGAGAAGCTCTGGAAACACCATATATTTT. Amino acid sequence: CASSLGPRSSGNTIYF. The entire variable domain, with the rest obtained from reference TRBV7-8 and TRBJ1-3, is as follows: GAGVSQSPRYKVAKRGQDVALRCDPISGHVSLFWYQQALGQGPEFLTYFQNEAQLDKSGLPSDRFFAERPEGSVSTLKIQRTQQEDSAVYLCASSLGPRSSGNTIYFGEGSWLTVV.

This chain joins TRBV7-2 and TRBJ1-3, with D hard to call. The CDR3 is 16 amino acids. The ends were cut back, 0 bases at V and 4 bases at J, with 13 bases in the middle. Germline CDR1 is SGHTA and CDR2 is FQGNSA. This CDR3 is CASSLAIAAKGNTIYF. The CDR3 region has the DNA TGTGCCAGCAGCTTAGCGATTGCCGCAAAGGGAAACACCATATATTTT.

This chain connects TRBV19 to TRBJ1-2, with D possibly matching TRBD1 (5 bases). The ends were cut back, 0 bases at V and 2 bases at J, with 13 bases in the middle. This CDR3 contains 16 residues. CDR1 and CDR2 (germline): LNHDA, SQIVND (reference sequence). The CDR3 DNA is TGTGCCAGTAGTATAGAAGGAGCAGGGACGAACTATGGCTACACCTTC. Its protein is CASSIEGAGTNYGYTF.

This chain connects TRBV19 to TRBJ1-5, with a weak D call TRBD1 (5 bases). V lost 3 bases and J lost 0, with 15 bases in between. The V gene's germline CDR1 is LNHDA and CDR2 SQIVND (reference sequence). The CDR3 has 17 residues. The CDR3 bases are TGTGCCAGTAGTATCCGCACAGGCGGCTATAGCAATCAGCCCCAGCATTTT. The encoded protein is CASSIRTGGYSNQPQHF.

The chain carries TRBV5-1 and TRBJ2-1; 11 bases fit TRBD2. The CDR3 has 16 residues. V lost 4 bases and J lost 7; bases outside the gene matches: 10. CDR1 is SGHRS, CDR2 YFSETQ, per germline. CDR3 DNA sequence: TGCGCCAGCAGCCCCGGTCTAGCGGGAGGATTAAATGAGCAGTTCTTC. It encodes CASSPGLAGGLNEQFF.

The V gene is TRBV5-4, the J gene TRBJ1-4; D is unresolved. The V gene lost 4 bases and the J gene lost 5 bases, with 12 bases spanning the gap. Germline V gives CDR1 SGHNT, CDR2 YYREEE (reference sequence). The CDR3 has 14 residues. This CDR3 reads CASSPDPRNEKLFF. The CDR3 DNA is TGTGCCAGCAGCCCGGACCCACGGAATGAAAAACTGTTTTTT.

The chain uses TRBV15 and TRBJ2-7; 9 bases map to TRBD2. The CDR3 extends over 16 amino acids. Germline V lookup: CDR1 LNHNV, CDR2 YYDKDF (reference sequence). After removal of 5 bases from V and 7 bases from J, the junction contained 15 bases not matched to a gene. The CDR3 sequence is CATSGMTSGTSGEQYF. The CDR3 DNA sequence: TGTGCCACCAGCGGCATGACTAGCGGAACCTCGGGGGAGCAGTACTTC.

The J gene is TRBJ1-2, the V gene TRBV18; D is perhaps TRBD1 (5 bases). This CDR3 is built from 14 residues. Trimming stripped 3 bases from V and 1 base from J, with 9 bases between. Germline V gives CDR1 KGHSH, CDR2 LQKENI. DNA of the CDR3: TGTGCCAGCTCACCGGACATATTTAACTATGGCTACACCTTC. It is translated as CASSPDIFNYGYTF.

The table lists this clone with a count of one. This chain connects TRBV27 to TRBJ1-5; D is unclear. This CDR3 region has 15 residues. CDR1 MNHEY and CDR2 SMNVEV come from the germline V gene (reference sequence). The V end was cut by 6 bases, the J end by 2 bases, with 14 bases between. The CDR3 loop reads CASSRSPGRNQPQHF. DNA for the CDR3: TGTGCCAGCAGCCGATCCCCGGGCCGCAATCAGCCCCAGCATTTT.

The genes are TRBV10-3 and TRBJ2-7; tentatively, D is TRBD1 (5 bases). The V gene's germline CDR1 is ENHRY and CDR2 SYGVKD. CDR3 length: 14 residues. V shed 2 bases and J shed 2 bases, with 10 bases lying between them. CDR3 residues: CAISEVQTAYEQYF. The CDR3 region has the DNA TGTGCCATCAGTGAGGTGCAGACAGCCTACGAGCAGTACTTC.

This chain links TRBV2 with TRBJ1-1; D unresolved. Trimming removed 7 bases from V and 2 bases from J, with 11 bases in between. Germline CDR1 SNHLY, CDR2 FYNNEI. The CDR3 is 13 residues long. The CDR3 spells CASIYSPNTEAFF. Written as DNA, the CDR3 is TGTGCCAGCATATACAGCCCAAACACTGAAGCTTTCTTT. Supplemented by reference TRBV2 and TRBJ1-1, the full variable domain reads EPEVTQTPSHQVTQMGQEVILRCVPISNHLYFYWYRQILGQKVEFLVSFYNNEISEKSEIFDDQFSVERPDGSNFTLKIRSTKLEDSAMYFCASIYSPNTEAFFGQGTRLTVV.

The chain uses TRBV19 and TRBJ1-1; D possibly corresponds to TRBD1 (6 bases). The CDR3 length is 13 residues. Germline V gives CDR1 LNHDA, CDR2 SQIVND (reference sequence). The V end was cut by 6 bases, the J end by 4 bases, with 12 bases between. DNA for the CDR3: TGTGCCAGTAGCGACACAGGGAGCACTGAAGCTTTCTTT. It is translated as CASSDTGSTEAFF.

The chain carries TRBV18 and TRBJ1-1, with D possibly matching TRBD1 (5 bases). Germline CDR1 is KGHSH and CDR2 is LQKENI. V was shortened by 3 bases and J by 1 base, with 12 bases between the two germline ends. The CDR3 consists of 15 residues. The CDR3 DNA reads as TGTGCCAGCTCACCTCCGGGACTACAGAACACTGAAGCTTTCTTT. Its protein product is CASSPPGLQNTEAFF.